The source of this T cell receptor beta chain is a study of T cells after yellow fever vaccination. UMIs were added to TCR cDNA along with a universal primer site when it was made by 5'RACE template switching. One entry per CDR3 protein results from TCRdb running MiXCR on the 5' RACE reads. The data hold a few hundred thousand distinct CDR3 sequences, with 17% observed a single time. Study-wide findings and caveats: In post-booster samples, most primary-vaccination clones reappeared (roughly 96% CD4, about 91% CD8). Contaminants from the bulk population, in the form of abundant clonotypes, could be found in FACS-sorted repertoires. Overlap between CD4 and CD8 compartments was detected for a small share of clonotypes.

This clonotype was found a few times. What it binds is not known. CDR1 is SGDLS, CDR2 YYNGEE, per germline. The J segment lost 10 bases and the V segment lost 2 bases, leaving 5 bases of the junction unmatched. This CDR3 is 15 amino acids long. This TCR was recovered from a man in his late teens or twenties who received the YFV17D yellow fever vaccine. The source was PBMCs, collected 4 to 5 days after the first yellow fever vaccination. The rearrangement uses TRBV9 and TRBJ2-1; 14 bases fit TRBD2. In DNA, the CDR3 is TGTGCCAGCAGCGTTGGGACTAGCGGGGGACAAGAGCAGTTCTTC. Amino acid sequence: CASSVGTSGGQEQFF. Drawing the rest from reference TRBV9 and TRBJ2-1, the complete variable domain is DSGVTQTPKHLITATGQRVTLRCSPRSGDLSVYWYQQSLDQGLQFLIQYYNGEERAKGNILERFSAQQFPDLHSELNLSSLELGDSALYFCASSVGTSGGQEQFFGPGTRLTVL.